One sample yielded the 29 T cell receptor beta chains listed below, sequenced in a study of cytomegalovirus exposure and HLA in healthy donors. The PCR contained 60 Vbeta and 13 Jbeta primers. The data were produced by immunoSEQ multiplex PCR, yet TCRdb's version contains in-frame clones alone and is incomplete. The sample contains more than 85,000 clones, more than 60% of which appear only once. The sequencing input was PBMCs. These receptors came from a young man in good health and CMV-seropositive.

This chain uses TRBV4-1 with TRBJ2-2; TRBD2 matches 14 bases. This CDR3 region has 18 residues. V lost 4 bases and J lost 5; bases outside the gene matches: 9. The V gene's germline CDR1 is MGHRA and CDR2 YSYEKL. The CDR3: CASSPVGLAGGGTGELFF. The CDR3 DNA reads TGCGCCAGCAGCCCCGTAGGACTAGCGGGGGGTGGGACCGGGGAGCTGTTTTTT.

V gene TRBV21-1 combines with J gene TRBJ1-5; TRBD1, the table's D call, lacks a check against the DNA. TRBV21-1 is reported as a pseudogene. This CDR3 contains 14 residues. CDR3 nucleotide sequence: TGTGCCAGCAGCAACACAGGGGAGGATCAGCCCCAGCATTTT. This translates into CASSNTGEDQPQHF.

The V gene is TRBV11-1, the J gene TRBJ2-7; maybe TRBD1 (6 bases). V was shortened by 2 bases and J by 5 bases, with 13 bases between the two germline ends. CDR3 length: 14 residues. Germline V gene data show CDR1 as SGHAT and CDR2 as FQDESV (reference sequence). This CDR3 reads CASSLNRVGNEQYF. The CDR3, as DNA: TGTGCCAGCAGCTTAAACAGGGTAGGAAACGAGCAGTACTTC. Filled out from reference TRBV11-1 and TRBJ2-7, the complete variable domain reads EAEVAQSPRYKITEKSQAVAFWCDPISGHATLYWYRQILGQGPELLVQFQDESVVDDSQLPKDRFSAERLKGVDSTLKIQPAELGDSAMYLCASSLNRVGNEQYFGPGTRLTVT.

This clone was detected a few times. The chain is built from TRBV5-6 and TRBJ2-7, with TRBD2 identical over 8 bases. The CDR3 covers 13 residues. Germline-derived CDR1 and CDR2 are SGHDT and YYEEEE. The V segment lost 7 bases and the J segment 9 bases; nucleotides outside the gene matches: 12. The DNA of the CDR3 is TGTGCCAGCGAGAGTCCGGGACTAGGGGGGCAGTACTTC. Encoded protein: CASESPGLGGQYF.

The rearrangement uses TRBV6-1 and TRBJ1-2, with TRBD1 identical over 12 bases. This CDR3 has 15 residues. V was clipped by 7 bases and J by 4 bases; unmatched bases: 7. Per germline, CDR1 MNHNS and CDR2 SASEGT. Here the CDR3 reads CASIPGTGGFYGYTF. The DNA for the CDR3 is TGTGCCAGCATCCCGGGGACAGGGGGCTTCTATGGCTACACCTTC.

The chain employs TRBV27 and TRBJ1-1; D call uncertain. V lost 6 bases and J 4 bases, leaving 9 bases between the germline ends. CDR1 and CDR2 from the germline V gene are MNHEY and SMNVEV (reference sequence). The CDR3 length is 12 residues. The CDR3: CASREGATEAFF. The CDR3 nucleotides read TGTGCCAGCAGGGAGGGAGCCACTGAAGCTTTCTTT.

This clone was found a few times. This chain joins TRBV19 and TRBJ2-7; 9 nucleotides line up with TRBD1. The length of the CDR3 is 15 residues. Germline V gene lookup returns CDR1 LNHDA and CDR2 SQIVND (reference sequence). The trim removed 3 bases at V and 1 base at J, leaving 4 bases unmatched. The CDR3: CASSILGQGSYEQYF. DNA of the CDR3: TGTGCCAGTAGTATTCTGGGACAGGGTTCCTACGAGCAGTACTTC.

The chain couples TRBV18 to TRBJ2-2; the match to TRBD1 covers 8 bases. Germline V CDR1 and CDR2: KGHSH, LQKENI. The CDR3 has 17 amino acids. Trimming at V came to 3 bases and at J to 1 base, leaving 7 bases not matched to a gene. The CDR3 loop reads CASSPFAGTGNTGELFF. The DNA for the CDR3 is TGTGCCAGCTCACCCTTCGCCGGGACAGGGAACACCGGGGAGCTGTTTTTT.

This chain links TRBV19 with TRBJ1-1, with 7 bases aligning to TRBD1. Germline loops: CDR1 LNHDA, CDR2 SQIVND (reference sequence). The CDR3 runs to 13 residues. V gave up 7 bases and J gave up 1 base; unmatched junction bases: 3. The CDR3 sequence: CASKDRPNTEAFF. Written as DNA, the CDR3 is TGTGCCAGTAAGGACAGGCCGAACACTGAAGCTTTCTTT.

V and J are TRBV5-1 and TRBJ2-5; maybe TRBD1 (5 bases). Trimming pared 4 bases from V and 3 bases from J, leaving 10 bases between. The CDR3 is made up of 13 amino acids. Germline-derived CDR1 and CDR2 are SGHRS and YFSETQ. CDR3 in amino acids: CASSEDTEETQYF. CDR3 in DNA: TGCGCCAGCAGCGAGGACACAGAAGAGACCCAGTACTTC. Combining the CDR3 with reference TRBV5-1 and TRBJ2-5 gives the whole variable domain KAGVTQTPRYLIKTRGQQVTLSCSPISGHRSVSWYQQTPGQGLQFLFEYFSETQRNKGNFPGRFSGRQFSNSRSEMNVSTLELGDSALYLCASSEDTEETQYFGPGTRLLVL.

With regard to this clone: A read error may account for a junction end that differs from germline. V is TRBV7-9 and J is TRBJ2-7, with a tentative D call TRBD2 (5 bases). The CDR3 loop spans 13 amino acids. Germline CDR1 is SEHNR and CDR2 is FQNEAQ (reference sequence). CDR3 coding DNA: TGTTCCAGCAGCTTAGGGCTAGCCGGCGAGCAGTACTTC. Its translation is CSSSLGLAGEQYF.

This chain uses TRBV7-3 with TRBJ2-1, with 13 bases matching TRBD2. In germline, CDR1 is SGHTA, CDR2 FQGTGA. This CDR3 comprises 15 residues. V shed 5 bases, J shed 7 bases, and the junction held 5 bases outside the gene matches. This CDR3 reads CASSVGLAGRNEQFF. The CDR3 bases are TGTGCCAGCAGCGTGGGACTAGCGGGGCGAAATGAGCAGTTCTTC.

J is TRBJ1-6 and V is TRBV9, with D unclear. This CDR3 has 15 residues. Germline V gene sequence: CDR1 SGDLS, CDR2 YYNGEE. Trimming removed 0 bases from V and 7 bases from J, with 11 bases in between. The CDR3, as DNA: TGTGCCAGCAGCGTAGACCCTTCGGGGAATTCACCCCTCCACTTT. This encodes CASSVDPSGNSPLHF.

J is TRBJ2-7 and V is TRBV21-1; the table gives TRBD1 as D, unverified against the DNA. TRBV21-1 is designated a pseudogene. The CDR3 is made up of 16 amino acids. The CDR3 DNA reads TGTGCCAGCAGCTCCTGGACAGGGCTCTTAACCTACGAGCAGTACTTC. It translates to CASSSWTGLLTYEQYF.

CDR3 sequence: CASAGNSPLHF. CDR3 nucleotides: TGTGCCAGCGCAGGGAATTCACCCCTCCACTTT. The chain uses TRBV19 and TRBJ1-6, with TRBD1 as a possible D gene (5 bases). V lost 9 bases and J lost 7, with 7 bases in between. CDR3 size: 11 residues. Germline V gives CDR1 LNHDA, CDR2 SQIVND (reference sequence).

This clone has just a few counts. This rearrangement joins TRBV6-5 to TRBJ1-1; D is unclear. Trimming left V 8 bases short and J 3 bases short, with 10 bases between. The germline CDR1 and CDR2 sequences are MNHEY and SVGAGI. The CDR3 length is 12 residues. The CDR3 DNA reads TGTGCCAGCCCACGGGTTTACACTGAAGCTTTCTTT. This gives the protein CASPRVYTEAFF.

The V gene is TRBV7-9, the J gene TRBJ2-5, with 12 bases fitting TRBD2. CDR1 is SEHNR, CDR2 FQNEAQ, per germline (reference sequence). V dropped 4 bases and J dropped 2; count of bases not matched to a gene: 2. The CDR3 sequence is 15 residues long. The DNA of the CDR3 is TGTGCCAGCAGCTCGACTAGCGGGGGACAAGAGACCCAGTACTTC. Residues: CASSSTSGGQETQYF.

The CDR3 region is CASSLVSGTVGYEQYF. CDR3 sequence (DNA): TGCGCCAGCAGCTTAGTTTCCGGGACAGTTGGATACGAGCAGTACTTC. The chain has TRBV5-1 and TRBJ2-7; TRBD1 matches at 7 bases. CDR1 is SGHRS and CDR2 is YFSETQ in the germline V gene. The CDR3 runs 16 residues. After removal of 2 bases from V and 4 bases from J, the junction contained 12 bases not matched to a gene.

The chain employs TRBV7-9 and TRBJ2-3; TRBD1 agrees at 8 bases. The junction had 8 bases not matched to a gene; V was cut back by 5 bases and J by 4 bases. This CDR3 comprises 15 residues. Germline V gene data show CDR1 as SEHNR and CDR2 as FQNEAQ (reference sequence). The CDR3 reads CASSETGEGADTQYF. The CDR3 nucleotides read TGTGCCAGCAGCGAGACAGGGGAAGGGGCAGATACGCAGTATTTT. Drawing the rest from reference TRBV7-9 and TRBJ2-3, the complete variable domain is DTGVSQNPRHKITKRGQNVTFRCDPISEHNRLYWYRQTLGQGPEFLTYFQNEAQLEKSRLLSDRFSAERPKGSFSTLEIQRTEQGDSAMYLCASSETGEGADTQYFGPGTRLTVL.

The sample holds a few counts of this clone. The rearrangement joins TRBV6-5 to TRBJ1-2, with 7 bases fitting TRBD1. This CDR3 comprises 14 residues. V dropped 4 bases and J dropped 0; count of bases not matched to a gene: 2. The germline V gene encodes CDR1 MNHEY and CDR2 SVGAGI. CDR3 region: CASSSGQTNYGYTF. The CDR3 region has the DNA TGTGCCAGCAGTTCGGGACAGACTAACTATGGCTACACCTTC.

This clone has a single count. The gene calls are TRBV4-1 and TRBJ2-7, with 11 nucleotides matching TRBD1. The CDR3 extends over 18 amino acids. V dropped 1 base and J dropped 1; count of bases not matched to a gene: 9. Per germline, CDR1 MGHRA and CDR2 YSYEKL. CDR3 sequence: CASSQGAGQGVRSYEQYF. DNA of the CDR3: TGCGCCAGCAGCCAAGGGGCGGGACAGGGGGTCCGTTCCTACGAGCAGTACTTC.

The chain recombines TRBV10-2 with TRBJ2-5; 9 positions agree with TRBD1. There are 12 residues in the CDR3. From germline, CDR1 is WSHSY and CDR2 SAAADI. Trimming at V came to 7 bases and at J to 4 bases, leaving 1 base not matched to a gene. CDR3 in amino acids: CASKQGAETQYF. The CDR3 DNA reads as TGCGCCAGCAAACAGGGGGCAGAGACCCAGTACTTC.

The chain is built from TRBV7-8 and TRBJ2-3, with TRBD2 as a possible D gene (6 bases). Germline V gives CDR1 SGHVS, CDR2 FQNEAQ. The CDR3 spans 15 residues. Trimming stripped 1 base from V and 4 bases from J, with 12 bases between. The CDR3 reads CASSLGDSRPDTQYF. The CDR3 coding sequence is TGTGCCAGCAGCTTAGGGGACTCCCGGCCAGATACGCAGTATTTT.

The chain links TRBV7-9 to TRBJ2-2; D perhaps matches TRBD1 (6 bases). The CDR3 extends over 14 amino acids. Germline V lookup: CDR1 SEHNR, CDR2 FQNEAQ (reference sequence). The V end lost 2 bases, the J end lost 4 bases, and 8 bases lay between the germline ends. In DNA form, the CDR3 reads TGTGCCAGCAGCTTAAACAGGGCCACCGGGGAGCTGTTTTTT. Protein product: CASSLNRATGELFF. Supplemented by reference TRBV7-9 and TRBJ2-2, the full variable domain reads DTGVSQNPRHKITKRGQNVTFRCDPISEHNRLYWYRQTLGQGPEFLTYFQNEAQLEKSRLLSDRFSAERPKGSFSTLEIQRTEQGDSAMYLCASSLNRATGELFFGEGSRLTVL.

This clone appeared once. This chain uses TRBV6-1 with TRBJ2-3; D unresolved. There are 14 residues in the CDR3. Deletions cut 1 base from V and 6 bases from J, with 11 bases between. CDR1 and CDR2 from the germline V gene are MNHNS and SASEGT. CDR3 sequence reads: CASSEEAGVDTQYF. In nucleotides, the CDR3 is TGTGCCAGCAGTGAAGAGGCAGGTGTGGATACGCAGTATTTT.

The gene calls are TRBV29-1 and TRBJ1-4, with 9 positions matching TRBD1. The CDR3 spans 15 residues. The J segment lost 7 bases and the V segment lost 5 bases, leaving 11 bases of the junction unmatched. The germline CDR1 and CDR2 sequences are SQVTM and ANQGSEA. The CDR3, as DNA: TGCAGCGTTAAGTCCGGGACAGGGTCGAGTGAAAAACTGTTTTTT. This gives the protein CSVKSGTGSSEKLFF.

The chain couples TRBV4-3 to TRBJ2-7; tentatively, D is TRBD2 (5 bases). Trimming took off 4 bases at V and 1 base at J, with 11 bases between the two ends. CDR1 and CDR2 (germline): LGHNA, YSLEER. There are 14 residues in the CDR3. The CDR3 loop reads CASSPRRTSYEQYF. The CDR3 DNA follows: TGCGCCAGCAGCCCCCGACGGACTTCCTACGAGCAGTACTTC.

The V gene is TRBV14, the J gene TRBJ2-3; 7 bases fit TRBD1. The CDR3 spans 16 residues. Trimming removed 1 base from V and 0 bases from J; junction bases left unmatched: 4. Germline CDR1 SGHDN, CDR2 FVKESK. Here the CDR3 reads CASSQVGGLSTDTQYF. In DNA, the CDR3 is TGTGCCAGCAGCCAAGTAGGGGGCTTGAGCACAGATACGCAGTATTTT.

V and J are TRBV25-1 and TRBJ2-5; a weak D match, TRBD1 (8 bases). The germline CDR1 and CDR2 sequences are MGHDK and SYGVNS. The CDR3 loop spans 14 amino acids. V lost 6 bases and J lost 4, with 15 bases in between. The CDR3 loop is CASREDREGETQYF. The CDR3 DNA sequence: TGTGCCAGCAGGGAGGACAGGGAGGGAGAGACCCAGTACTTC.